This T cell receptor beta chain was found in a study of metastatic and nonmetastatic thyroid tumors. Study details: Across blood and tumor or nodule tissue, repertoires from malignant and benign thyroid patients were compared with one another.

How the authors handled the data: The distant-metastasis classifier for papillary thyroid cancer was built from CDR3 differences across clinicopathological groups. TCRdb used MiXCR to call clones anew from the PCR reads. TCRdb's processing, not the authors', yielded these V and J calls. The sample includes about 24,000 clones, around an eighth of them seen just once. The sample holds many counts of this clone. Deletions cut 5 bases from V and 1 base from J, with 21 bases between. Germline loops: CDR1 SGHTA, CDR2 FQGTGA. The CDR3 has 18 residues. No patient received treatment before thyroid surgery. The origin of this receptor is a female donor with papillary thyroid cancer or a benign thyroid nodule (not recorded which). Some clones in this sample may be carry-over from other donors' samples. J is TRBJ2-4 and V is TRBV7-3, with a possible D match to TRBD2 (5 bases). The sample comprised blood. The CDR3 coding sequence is TGTGCCAGCAGCCTAAACCACCGCGGGTTCGGGGCCAAAAACATTCAGTACTTC. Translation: CASSLNHRGFGAKNIQYF.